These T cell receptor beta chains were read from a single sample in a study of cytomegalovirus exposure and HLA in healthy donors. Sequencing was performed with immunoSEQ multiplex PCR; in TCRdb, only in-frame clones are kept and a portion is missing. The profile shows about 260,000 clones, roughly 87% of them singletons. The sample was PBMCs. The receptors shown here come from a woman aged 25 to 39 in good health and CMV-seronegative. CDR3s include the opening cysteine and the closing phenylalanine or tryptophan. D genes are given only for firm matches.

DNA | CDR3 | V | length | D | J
TGTGCCAGCAATACCCTGGGTATTGAGGTCTCCTACGAGCAGTACTTC | CASNTLGIEVSYEQYF | TRBV28 | 16 | . | TRBJ2-7
TGTGCCAGCAGTGACTCTACCGGGACCGGGGAGCTGTTTTTT | CASSDSTGTGELFF | TRBV6-4 | 14 | . | TRBJ2-2
TGCAGCGTTGTACTGGGTGGCAATCAGCCCCAGCATTTT | CSVVLGGNQPQHF | TRBV29-1 | 13 | . | TRBJ1-5
TGTGCCAGCTCACCACCAACAGGGCCCGGGGGCTACGAGCAGTACTTC | CASSPPTGPGGYEQYF | TRBV18 | 16 | . | TRBJ2-7
TGCGCCAGCAGCACCGGACAGGGAGGGGAAAAACTGTTTTTT | CASSTGQGGEKLFF | TRBV5-1 | 14 | TRBD1 | TRBJ1-4
TGCGCCAGCAGCTTGGCCAGGGAGGCCGGGGAGCTGTTTTTT | CASSLAREAGELFF | TRBV5-1 | 14 | . | TRBJ2-2
TGCGCCAGCAGCTCCCGGGGGGTAGCGGGATACAATGAGCAGTTCTTC | CASSSRGVAGYNEQFF | TRBV5-1 | 16 | TRBD2 | TRBJ2-1
TGCAGTGCAAACAGGGGAAAAGCTTTCTTT | CSANRGKAFF | TRBV20-1 | 10 | TRBD1 | TRBJ1-1
TGTGCCAGCAGCCTAGGATGGCGGGACATTGAGCAGTTCTTC | CASSLGWRDIEQFF | TRBV19 | 14 | . | TRBJ2-1
TGTGCCAGCGCCATAGGCCACGAGCAGTACTTC | CASAIGHEQYF | TRBV6-5 | 11 | . | TRBJ2-7
TGTGCCAGCTCACCAGGGCGCGGTCAGCCCCAGCATTTT | CASSPGRGQPQHF | TRBV18 | 13 | . | TRBJ1-5
TGTGCCAGCAGTTCAACAGGGGGCTCGAACGAGCAGTACTTC | CASSSTGGSNEQYF | TRBV27 | 14 | TRBD1 | TRBJ2-7
TGTGCCAGCAGCCAGGAGACTAGCGGAGGATTCTACGAGCAGTACTTC | CASSQETSGGFYEQYF | TRBV7-2 | 16 | TRBD2 | TRBJ2-7
TGTGCCAGCAGTTTGACTAGCGGGCTATACGAGCAGTACTTC | CASSLTSGLYEQYF | TRBV27 | 14 | TRBD2 | TRBJ2-7
TGTGCCAGCAGCTTCGCGTCTAGCGGGAGTGGGAAGAATGAGCAGTTCTTC | CASSFASSGSGKNEQFF | TRBV5-6 | 17 | TRBD2 | TRBJ2-1
TGTGCCAGCAGCCAAGCGTTTAGCGGGAGAATCTATGAGCAGTTCTTC | CASSQAFSGRIYEQFF | TRBV14 | 16 | TRBD2 | TRBJ2-1
TGCAGCGTTCACCCGGGACTAGGGAGGCTTCCAGATACGCAGTATTTT | CSVHPGLGRLPDTQYF | TRBV29-1 | 16 | TRBD2 | TRBJ2-3
TGCGCCAGCAGCGTAACTCAGGGTTATAGCAATCAGCCCCAGCATTTT | CASSVTQGYSNQPQHF | TRBV4-1 | 16 | . | TRBJ1-5
TGTGCCAGCAGTGGGCAAGGGAGGTCTGTTACCTACGAGCAGTACTTC | CASSGQGRSVTYEQYF | TRBV2 | 16 | . | TRBJ2-7
TGTGCCACCGAGGAGGGGACGACGAACACCGGGGAGCTGTTTTTT | CATEEGTTNTGELFF | TRBV10-3 | 15 | . | TRBJ2-2
TGCAGCGTTGGAGAGACAGGGGGAAGGACCGGGGAGCTGTTTTTT | CSVGETGGRTGELFF | TRBV29-1 | 15 | TRBD1 | TRBJ2-2
TGTGCCAGCAGTTTAAATCCAGCGGGAGGGACCGGGGAGCTGTTTTTT | CASSLNPAGGTGELFF | TRBV27 | 16 | TRBD2 | TRBJ2-2
TGTGCCAGCAGACCAGGGTTGGAGGAGACCCAGTACTTC | CASRPGLEETQYF | TRBV28 | 13 | . | TRBJ2-5